Listed below are T cell receptor beta chains from one sample, sequenced in a study of blood T cell repertoires in COVID-19. Profiled with immunoSEQ multiplex PCR; TCRdb holds only in-frame clones, not every one. The sample has about 310,000 clones, roughly 87% seen once. The sample taken for sequencing was PBMCs or T cells enriched from blood (not recorded which). All receptors derive from a woman aged 18-29 years who had recovered from COVID-19. The CDR3 runs from the conserved cysteine through the conserved F or W. Fields, in order: V gene, D gene, J gene, clone size, CDR3 protein, CDR3 DNA. A D gene is named only where the DNA matches it firmly. Size is stated for part of the rows, as once, few or many counts, or as a class when the clone is expanded.

v_call: TRBV12-5
d_call: TRBD1
j_call: TRBJ1-1
clone_size: -
cdr3_aa: CASGFFLPGQENTEAFF
cdr3_nt: TGTGCTAGTGGTTTCTTCCTGCCGGGACAGGAGAACACTGAAGCTTTCTTT

v_call: TRBV7-2
d_call: -
j_call: TRBJ2-4
clone_size: -
cdr3_aa: CASRGTAGNIQYF
cdr3_nt: TGTGCCAGCAGAGGAACAGCAGGAAACATTCAGTACTTC

v_call: TRBV24-1
d_call: -
j_call: TRBJ2-3
clone_size: -
cdr3_aa: CATSAPAGGLDTQYF
cdr3_nt: TGTGCCACCAGTGCCCCTGCCGGGGGGCTGGATACGCAGTATTTT

v_call: TRBV4-3
d_call: -
j_call: TRBJ1-6
clone_size: -
cdr3_aa: CASSQESPADIHNSPLHF
cdr3_nt: TGCGCCAGCAGCCAAGAGTCCCCGGCGGACATTCATAATTCACCCCTCCACTTT

v_call: TRBV2
d_call: TRBD1
j_call: TRBJ1-6
clone_size: -
cdr3_aa: CASRPGTENSPLHF
cdr3_nt: TGTGCCAGCAGACCCGGGACAGAGAATTCACCCCTCCACTTT

v_call: TRBV6-5
d_call: -
j_call: TRBJ1-5
clone_size: once
cdr3_aa: CASSYSWRDQPQHF
cdr3_nt: TGTGCCAGCAGTTACTCTTGGAGGGATCAGCCCCAGCATTTT

v_call: TRBV6-5
d_call: -
j_call: TRBJ2-5
clone_size: -
cdr3_aa: CASSNLAGETQYF
cdr3_nt: TGTGCCAGCAGTAACCTGGCGGGGGAGACCCAGTACTTC

v_call: TRBV6-5
d_call: -
j_call: TRBJ2-3
clone_size: -
cdr3_aa: CASTDIGTQYF
cdr3_nt: TGTGCCAGCACGGACATAGGTACGCAGTATTTT

v_call: TRBV6-5
d_call: -
j_call: TRBJ2-2
clone_size: -
cdr3_aa: CASSSYTGELFF
cdr3_nt: TGTGCCAGCAGTTCCTACACCGGGGAGCTGTTTTTT

v_call: TRBV6-1
d_call: -
j_call: TRBJ1-1
clone_size: -
cdr3_aa: CASSERREGTEAFF
cdr3_nt: TGTGCCAGCAGTGAACGCAGGGAAGGCACTGAAGCTTTCTTT

v_call: TRBV27
d_call: -
j_call: TRBJ2-7
clone_size: once
cdr3_aa: CASGGGRRPPIYEQYF
cdr3_nt: TGTGCCAGCGGAGGAGGACGGCGGCCACCTATCTACGAGCAGTACTTC

v_call: TRBV5-1
d_call: TRBD2
j_call: TRBJ2-3
clone_size: -
cdr3_aa: CASSLTGGGTDTQYF
cdr3_nt: TGCGCCAGCAGCTTGACGGGAGGCGGCACAGATACGCAGTATTTT

v_call: TRBV9
d_call: TRBD1
j_call: TRBJ2-2
clone_size: -
cdr3_aa: CATAGGTNTGELFF
cdr3_nt: TGTGCCACTGCAGGGGGCACGAACACCGGGGAGCTGTTTTTT

v_call: TRBV19
d_call: TRBD1
j_call: TRBJ2-7
clone_size: few
cdr3_aa: CASSIVSKGQGIKQYF
cdr3_nt: TGTGCCAGTAGTATCGTCTCGAAGGGACAGGGAATCAAGCAGTACTTC

v_call: TRBV7-2
d_call: TRBD2
j_call: TRBJ2-7
clone_size: -
cdr3_aa: CASSFMPSGGSYEQYF
cdr3_nt: TGTGCCAGCAGCTTCATGCCTAGCGGGGGTTCCTACGAGCAGTACTTC

v_call: TRBV10-3
d_call: -
j_call: TRBJ1-1
clone_size: -
cdr3_aa: CAISVQGNTEAFF
cdr3_nt: TGTGCCATCAGTGTACAGGGGAACACTGAAGCTTTCTTT

v_call: TRBV5-6
d_call: TRBD1
j_call: TRBJ2-5
clone_size: -
cdr3_aa: CASSLKQGLAETQYF
cdr3_nt: TGTGCCAGCAGCTTGAAACAGGGGTTAGCAGAGACCCAGTACTTC

v_call: TRBV6-5
d_call: TRBD2
j_call: TRBJ2-1
clone_size: -
cdr3_aa: CASSYFAGGRNEQFF
cdr3_nt: TGTGCCAGCAGTTACTTCGCGGGGGGGAGAAATGAGCAGTTCTTC

v_call: TRBV19
d_call: -
j_call: TRBJ1-1
clone_size: -
cdr3_aa: CASSIQGQNTEAFF
cdr3_nt: TGTGCCAGTAGTATACAGGGACAGAACACTGAAGCTTTCTTT

v_call: TRBV6-1
d_call: -
j_call: TRBJ2-4
clone_size: -
cdr3_aa: CASSEANGLIAKNIQYF
cdr3_nt: TGTGCCAGCAGTGAAGCGAATGGACTGATAGCCAAAAACATTCAGTACTTC

v_call: TRBV24-1
d_call: -
j_call: TRBJ2-2
clone_size: -
cdr3_aa: CATSDPSVTGELFF
cdr3_nt: TGTGCCACCAGTGACCCCTCTGTGACCGGGGAGCTGTTTTTT

v_call: TRBV6-2/TRBV6-3
d_call: -
j_call: TRBJ1-5
clone_size: -
cdr3_aa: CASSYSKGGTLNQPQHF
cdr3_nt: TGTGCCAGCAGTTACTCGAAGGGGGGGACCTTGAATCAGCCCCAGCATTTT

v_call: TRBV12-3/TRBV12-4
d_call: TRBD1
j_call: TRBJ2-3
clone_size: -
cdr3_aa: CASSYRGTDTQYF
cdr3_nt: TGTGCCAGCAGTTACAGGGGGACAGATACGCAGTATTTT

v_call: TRBV27
d_call: TRBD1
j_call: TRBJ2-1
clone_size: -
cdr3_aa: CASSLGTGRSNNEQFF
cdr3_nt: TGTGCCAGCAGTCTGGGGACAGGGAGGTCAAACAATGAGCAGTTCTTC

v_call: TRBV4-1
d_call: -
j_call: TRBJ1-1
clone_size: -
cdr3_aa: CASSPQGNTEAFF
cdr3_nt: TGCGCCAGCAGCCCACAGGGGAACACTGAAGCTTTCTTT

v_call: TRBV7-3
d_call: TRBD2
j_call: TRBJ2-1
clone_size: -
cdr3_aa: CASSPTSGAYNEQFF
cdr3_nt: TGTGCCAGCAGCCCGACTAGCGGAGCCTACAATGAGCAGTTCTTC

v_call: TRBV4-3
d_call: -
j_call: TRBJ1-4
clone_size: -
cdr3_aa: CASSQAGSGGNEKLFF
cdr3_nt: TGCGCCAGCAGCCAAGCGGGATCAGGTGGTAATGAAAAACTGTTTTTT

v_call: TRBV29-1
d_call: TRBD2
j_call: TRBJ2-2
clone_size: -
cdr3_aa: CSVALGGRNTGELFF
cdr3_nt: TGCAGCGTTGCGCTTGGCGGGAGGAATACCGGGGAGCTGTTTTTT

v_call: TRBV6-5
d_call: -
j_call: TRBJ1-5
clone_size: -
cdr3_aa: CASSFLRDQPQHF
cdr3_nt: TGTGCCAGCAGTTTTTTGAGGGATCAGCCCCAGCATTTT

v_call: TRBV27
d_call: -
j_call: TRBJ2-5
clone_size: -
cdr3_aa: CASSLSAETQYF
cdr3_nt: TGTGCCAGCAGTTTATCCGCGGAGACCCAGTACTTC

v_call: TRBV7-2
d_call: -
j_call: TRBJ1-1
clone_size: -
cdr3_aa: CASSLNEGAEAFF
cdr3_nt: TGTGCCAGCAGCTTAAATGAGGGGGCTGAAGCTTTCTTT

v_call: TRBV9
d_call: -
j_call: TRBJ2-5
clone_size: -
cdr3_aa: CASSSPSGGTQYF
cdr3_nt: TGTGCCAGCAGCTCTCCCTCCGGGGGGACCCAGTACTTC

v_call: TRBV28
d_call: -
j_call: TRBJ1-1
clone_size: -
cdr3_aa: CASSSPGTHQAFF
cdr3_nt: TGTGCCAGCAGCTCTCCGGGAACCCACCAAGCTTTCTTT

v_call: TRBV7-8
d_call: TRBD2
j_call: TRBJ2-1
clone_size: -
cdr3_aa: CASSPWTSGDYNEQFF
cdr3_nt: TGTGCCAGCAGCCCGTGGACTAGCGGGGATTACAATGAGCAGTTCTTC

v_call: TRBV30
d_call: TRBD1
j_call: TRBJ1-2
clone_size: -
cdr3_aa: CAWSVRYGTDSGYTF
cdr3_nt: TGTGCCTGGAGTGTAAGGTATGGGACAGATAGTGGCTACACCTTC

v_call: TRBV10-1
d_call: TRBD1
j_call: TRBJ1-1
clone_size: -
cdr3_aa: CASSVQGAEAFF
cdr3_nt: TGCGCCAGCAGCGTACAGGGGGCTGAAGCTTTCTTT

v_call: TRBV28
d_call: -
j_call: TRBJ1-2
clone_size: -
cdr3_aa: CASSLMGGDYGYTF
cdr3_nt: TGTGCCAGCAGTTTAATGGGCGGGGACTATGGCTACACCTTC

v_call: TRBV5-5
d_call: -
j_call: TRBJ1-6
clone_size: -
cdr3_aa: CASSEAWLGNSPLHF
cdr3_nt: TGTGCCAGCAGCGAGGCCTGGTTGGGTAATTCACCCCTCCACTTT

v_call: TRBV10-3
d_call: TRBD2
j_call: TRBJ2-3
clone_size: -
cdr3_aa: CAISLSGLAGEDTQYF
cdr3_nt: TGTGCCATCAGTCTTTCGGGACTAGCGGGAGAGGATACGCAGTATTTT

v_call: TRBV30
d_call: TRBD1
j_call: TRBJ1-4
clone_size: -
cdr3_aa: CAWTGTGGNEKLFF
cdr3_nt: TGTGCCTGGACCGGGACAGGGGGGAATGAAAAACTGTTTTTT

v_call: TRBV28
d_call: -
j_call: TRBJ2-1
clone_size: -
cdr3_aa: CASSLYLGSYNEQFF
cdr3_nt: TGTGCCAGCAGTTTATACCTCGGCTCCTACAATGAGCAGTTCTTC

v_call: TRBV28
d_call: -
j_call: TRBJ2-1
clone_size: -
cdr3_aa: CASSLDFTGYNEQFF
cdr3_nt: TGTGCCAGCAGCCTCGACTTCACAGGGTACAATGAGCAGTTCTTC

v_call: TRBV4-1
d_call: -
j_call: TRBJ1-4
clone_size: few
cdr3_aa: CASSRQGFSNEKLFF
cdr3_nt: TGCGCCAGCAGCCGGCAGGGGTTTTCTAATGAAAAACTGTTTTTT

v_call: TRBV29-1
d_call: -
j_call: TRBJ2-1
clone_size: few
cdr3_aa: CSAEDRYNEQFF
cdr3_nt: TGCAGCGCCGAGGACAGATACAATGAGCAGTTCTTC

v_call: TRBV2
d_call: TRBD1
j_call: TRBJ2-6
clone_size: -
cdr3_aa: CASSPGTGVVSGANVLTF
cdr3_nt: TGTGCCAGCAGTCCCGGGACAGGGGTGGTCTCTGGGGCCAACGTCCTGACTTTC

v_call: TRBV10-2
d_call: -
j_call: TRBJ1-3
clone_size: -
cdr3_aa: CASQKGGSSGNTIYF
cdr3_nt: TGCGCCAGCCAGAAAGGAGGGTCCTCTGGAAACACCATATATTTT

v_call: TRBV5-1
d_call: TRBD1
j_call: TRBJ2-7
clone_size: -
cdr3_aa: CASSLVGRGSSYEQYF
cdr3_nt: TGCGCCAGCAGCTTGGTTGGCAGGGGGAGTTCCTACGAGCAGTACTTC

v_call: TRBV10-3
d_call: -
j_call: TRBJ2-2
clone_size: -
cdr3_aa: CAISVDRRNTGELFF
cdr3_nt: TGTGCCATCAGTGTAGACAGGAGAAACACCGGGGAGCTGTTTTTT

v_call: TRBV27
d_call: TRBD2
j_call: TRBJ2-1
clone_size: -
cdr3_aa: CASSQNSRTSFYNEQFF
cdr3_nt: TGTGCCAGCAGCCAAAATTCGCGGACTAGTTTCTACAATGAGCAGTTCTTC

v_call: TRBV6-1
d_call: -
j_call: TRBJ1-2
clone_size: -
cdr3_aa: CASSDREYGYTF
cdr3_nt: TGTGCCAGCAGTGACAGGGAATATGGCTACACCTTC

v_call: TRBV6-4
d_call: -
j_call: TRBJ1-1
clone_size: -
cdr3_aa: CASSPDRTNTEAFF
cdr3_nt: TGTGCCAGCAGTCCGGACAGAACTAACACTGAAGCTTTCTTT

v_call: TRBV11-3
d_call: TRBD1
j_call: TRBJ1-1
clone_size: -
cdr3_aa: CASSLQNWDRENTEAFF
cdr3_nt: TGTGCCAGCAGCTTACAGAACTGGGACAGGGAGAACACTGAAGCTTTCTTT

v_call: TRBV6-5
d_call: TRBD1
j_call: TRBJ1-2
clone_size: -
cdr3_aa: CASSSYDRGSNYGYTF
cdr3_nt: TGTGCCAGCAGTTCCTACGACAGGGGGTCTAACTATGGCTACACCTTC

v_call: TRBV11-3
d_call: -
j_call: TRBJ1-3
clone_size: once
cdr3_aa: CASSLNYDNTIYF
cdr3_nt: TGTGCCAGCAGCTTAAACTATGATAACACCATATATTTT

v_call: TRBV6-2/TRBV6-3
d_call: -
j_call: TRBJ2-5
clone_size: few
cdr3_aa: CASSYSRRAQETQYF
cdr3_nt: TGTGCCAGCAGTTACTCGCGGCGAGCGCAAGAGACCCAGTACTTC

v_call: TRBV28
d_call: -
j_call: TRBJ1-5
clone_size: -
cdr3_aa: CASRQGLSQPQHF
cdr3_nt: TGTGCCAGCAGACAGGGTCTAAGTCAGCCCCAGCATTTT

v_call: TRBV6-1
d_call: TRBD1
j_call: TRBJ2-7
clone_size: once
cdr3_aa: CASSEIGTGGYEQYF
cdr3_nt: TGTGCCAGCAGTGAAATAGGGACAGGGGGCTACGAGCAGTACTTC

v_call: TRBV11-3
d_call: -
j_call: TRBJ2-2
clone_size: -
cdr3_aa: CASSLEDSINTGELFF
cdr3_nt: TGTGCCAGCAGCTTAGAAGACAGTATTAACACCGGGGAGCTGTTTTTT

v_call: TRBV28
d_call: -
j_call: TRBJ1-4
clone_size: once
cdr3_aa: CASSFLRGIGKLFF
cdr3_nt: TGTGCCAGCAGTTTTCTTCGGGGAATTGGCAAACTGTTTTTT